This TCR beta chain is from a study of radiation and T cells in renal cell carcinoma. Study context: Nephrectomy followed 15 Gy stereotactic body radiation by 4 weeks.

On this clone itself: The target antigen is unknown.

Assay: immunoSEQ multiplex PCR; the TCRdb copy retains only in-frame clones and omits some. The sample shows over 120,000 clones, roughly 90% of them seen only once. Study observations and caveats: Top tumor clonotypes rose in blood 2 weeks post-radiation, then contracted. Baseline intratumoral clonotype presence is unknown without pretreatment biopsies.

Specified time point: baseline pretreatment blood. Treatment indicated: 15 Gy SBRT to primary tumor, nephrectomy 4 weeks later. Clear cell pathology was present in this patient's renal cell carcinoma. This receptor was taken from a woman in her forties or fifties with renal cell carcinoma. Sequenced here: blood, sampled from a patient whose treatment included radiotherapy and nephrectomy.

DNA of the CDR3: TGTGCCAGCAGCTTAGGCCGGGACTCTGGAAACACCATATATTTT. Translated, it gives CASSLGRDSGNTIYF. The chain has TRBV7-2 and TRBJ1-3; D is undetermined. Looked up from germline, CDR1 is SGHTA and CDR2 is FQGNSA. Trimming removed 1 base at V and 0 bases at J, with 7 bases between. The CDR3 extends over 15 amino acids.